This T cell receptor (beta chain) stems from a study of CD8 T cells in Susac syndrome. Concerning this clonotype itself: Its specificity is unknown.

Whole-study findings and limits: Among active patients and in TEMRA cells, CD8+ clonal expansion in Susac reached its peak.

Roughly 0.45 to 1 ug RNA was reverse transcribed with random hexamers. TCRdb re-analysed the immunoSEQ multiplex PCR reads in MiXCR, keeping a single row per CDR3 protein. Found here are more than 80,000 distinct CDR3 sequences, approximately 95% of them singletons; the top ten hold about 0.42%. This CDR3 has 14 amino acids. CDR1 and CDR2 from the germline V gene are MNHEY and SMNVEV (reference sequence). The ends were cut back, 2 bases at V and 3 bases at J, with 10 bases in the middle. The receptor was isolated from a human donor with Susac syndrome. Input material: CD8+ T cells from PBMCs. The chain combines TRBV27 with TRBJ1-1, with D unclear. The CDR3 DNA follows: TGTGCCAGCAGTTTAGGGGATGAGTACACTGAAGCTTTCTTT. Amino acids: CASSLGDEYTEAFF.